These T cell receptor beta chains were read from a single sample in a study of T cells in pancreatic ductal adenocarcinoma. Using immunoSEQ multiplex PCR, the repertoire was profiled, and TCRdb retains in-frame clones only, with some absent. The sample shows about 29,000 clones, roughly nine tenths of them seen only once. Sequencing used PBMCs. Receptor source: a human donor with pancreatic ductal adenocarcinoma. Both conserved end residues are part of each CDR3. D genes are given only for firm matches. Size tells how often a clone was seen (once, few, many) or the class of an expanded clone, and some rows leave it out.

size: .; D: .; J: TRBJ2-7; V: TRBV6-6; DNA: TGTGCCAGCGGGCGGGACAGAGCTCTCGAGCAGTACTTC; CDR3: CASGRDRALEQYF
size: .; D: .; J: TRBJ2-6; V: TRBV6-6; DNA: TGTGCCAGCAGGCGGGACGGAGCCTCTGGGGCCAACGTCCTGACTTTC; CDR3: CASRRDGASGANVLTF
size: once; D: .; J: TRBJ2-5; V: TRBV6-5; DNA: TGTGCCAGCAGTCGGGCGCCCCAGGAGACCCAGTACTTC; CDR3: CASSRAPQETQYF
size: .; D: TRBD1; J: TRBJ1-2; V: TRBV5-5; DNA: TGTGCCAGCAGCTTGGCCCTTAAGGGGGCGACCTATGGCTACACCTTC; CDR3: CASSLALKGATYGYTF
size: .; D: TRBD2; J: TRBJ2-2; V: TRBV6-6; DNA: TGTGCCAGCAGTCCCCGGCTAGCGGGAGGCGGGGAGCTGTTTTTT; CDR3: CASSPRLAGGGELFF
size: .; D: .; J: TRBJ1-3; V: TRBV11-2; DNA: TGTGCCAGCAGCTTAAAAACAGCTGGAAACACCATATATTTT; CDR3: CASSLKTAGNTIYF
size: .; D: TRBD2; J: TRBJ2-2; V: TRBV9; DNA: TGTGCCAGCAGCACAGTGGGAGGGTTACCAACCGGGGAGCTGTTTTTT; CDR3: CASSTVGGLPTGELFF
size: once; D: .; J: TRBJ1-5; V: TRBV29-1; DNA: TGCAGCGTTGAGATTTCAGGGGAAAATCAGCCCCAGCATTTT; CDR3: CSVEISGENQPQHF
size: .; D: .; J: TRBJ2-7; V: TRBV6-5; DNA: TGTGCCAGCAGTTACTTGTACGAGCAGTACTTC; CDR3: CASSYLYEQYF
size: .; D: .; J: TRBJ1-1; V: TRBV27; DNA: TGTGCCAGCAGTTTAAGTCCCCCGGGGACTGAAGCTTTCTTT; CDR3: CASSLSPPGTEAFF
size: few; D: TRBD2; J: TRBJ2-3; V: TRBV2; DNA: TGTGCCAGCAGTGAACTACTAGCGGGAGGCACAGATACGCAGTATTTT; CDR3: CASSELLAGGTDTQYF
size: few; D: TRBD1; J: TRBJ1-2; V: TRBV19; DNA: TGTGCCAGTAGTACTGGGACAGACACTAACTATGGCTACACCTTC; CDR3: CASSTGTDTNYGYTF
size: .; D: .; J: TRBJ1-5; V: TRBV6-5; DNA: TGTGCCAGCGGGCGGACGGGTTATAGCAATCAGCCCCAGCATTTT; CDR3: CASGRTGYSNQPQHF
size: .; D: .; J: TRBJ1-5; V: TRBV4-3; DNA: TGCGCCAGCAGCCAAGATGGGAGACAGCCCCAGCATTTT; CDR3: CASSQDGRQPQHF
size: .; D: TRBD2; J: TRBJ2-3; V: TRBV6-6; DNA: TGTGCCAGCAGAGAGTCTGCGGGAGGGGCAGATACGCAGTATTTT; CDR3: CASRESAGGADTQYF
size: .; D: .; J: TRBJ1-1; V: TRBV19; DNA: TGTGCCAGTAGTCTACCACTAAGAGGGATGAACACTGAAGCTTTCTTT; CDR3: CASSLPLRGMNTEAFF
size: .; D: .; J: TRBJ2-7; V: TRBV11-3; DNA: TGTGCCAGCAGCTTAACAGGGAACTACGAGCAGTACTTC; CDR3: CASSLTGNYEQYF
size: once; D: .; J: TRBJ1-1; V: TRBV28; DNA: TGTGCCAGCATCCTTCGAGGGGGGGGTTTGAACACTGAAGCTTTCTTT; CDR3: CASILRGGGLNTEAFF
size: .; D: .; J: TRBJ1-6; V: TRBV7-2; DNA: TGTGCCAGCAGCCACAGGGACTCACCCCTCCACTTT; CDR3: CASSHRDSPLHF
size: .; D: .; J: TRBJ1-3; V: TRBV7-6; DNA: TGTGCCAGCACCCTAGGGGGGGGTATAGCTGGAAACACCATATATTTT; CDR3: CASTLGGGIAGNTIYF
size: .; D: TRBD2; J: TRBJ2-3; V: TRBV5-6; DNA: TGTGCCAGCAGCTCCCTCCGACTAGCGGCAGATACGCAGTATTTT; CDR3: CASSSLRLAADTQYF
size: .; D: TRBD1; J: TRBJ1-1; V: TRBV4-3; DNA: TGCGCCAGCAGCCAAGACCACTCCCGACAGGGTGAAGCTTTCTTT; CDR3: CASSQDHSRQGEAFF
size: .; D: TRBD1; J: TRBJ1-2; V: TRBV7-8; DNA: TGTGCCAGCAGCCGGGGACAGTTAGGTGGCTACACCTTC; CDR3: CASSRGQLGGYTF
size: .; D: .; J: TRBJ2-2; V: TRBV5-1; DNA: TGCGCCAGCAGCTTGGAAGGTTCTGACAGGCGATCCACCGGGGAGCTGTTTTTT; CDR3: CASSLEGSDRRSTGELFF
size: once; D: .; J: TRBJ2-3; V: TRBV6-1; DNA: TGTGCCAGCAGGCCCCCTGGGGCAGATACGCAGTATTTT; CDR3: CASRPPGADTQYF
size: .; D: TRBD1; J: TRBJ1-5; V: TRBV2; DNA: TGTGCCAGCAGCGACGGGACAGGGATTAGTAGCAATCAGCCCCAGCATTTT; CDR3: CASSDGTGISSNQPQHF
size: .; D: .; J: TRBJ1-2; V: TRBV6-4; DNA: TGTGCCAGCAGCGCCCAGCCAGGCGTTCAGGGCTACACCTTC; CDR3: CASSAQPGVQGYTF
size: .; D: .; J: TRBJ2-1; V: TRBV10-3; DNA: TGTGCCATCACCGGGCAGGGGTTGGTCAATGAGCAGTTCTTC; CDR3: CAITGQGLVNEQFF
size: once; D: .; J: TRBJ2-7; V: TRBV7-2; DNA: TGTGCCAGCAGCCCGAAGCGGTACGAGCAGTACTTC; CDR3: CASSPKRYEQYF
size: .; D: .; J: TRBJ1-1; V: TRBV9; DNA: TGTGCCAGCAGCGTGGACGGGGGGAGAGGAAACACTGAAGCTTTCTTT; CDR3: CASSVDGGRGNTEAFF
size: .; D: TRBD1; J: TRBJ2-3; V: TRBV7-2; DNA: TGTGCCAGCTCGGGACAGGTCACAGATACGCAGTATTTT; CDR3: CASSGQVTDTQYF
size: .; D: .; J: TRBJ1-3; V: TRBV25-1; DNA: TGTGCCAGCAGTGAAACAGGGCGCGGAAACACCATATATTTT; CDR3: CASSETGRGNTIYF
size: .; D: .; J: TRBJ2-7; V: TRBV6-1; DNA: TGTGCCAGCAGTGAACGGGAGCCCTACGAGCAGTACTTC; CDR3: CASSEREPYEQYF
size: .; D: TRBD1; J: TRBJ1-3; V: TRBV18; DNA: TGTGCCAGCTCAGACGGGACAGGGTTCGGAAACACCATATATTTT; CDR3: CASSDGTGFGNTIYF
size: .; D: .; J: TRBJ2-7; V: TRBV5-4; DNA: TGTGCCAGCAGCTTGAACACGGGAGCGAACTACGAGCAGTACTTC; CDR3: CASSLNTGANYEQYF
size: .; D: .; J: TRBJ1-2; V: TRBV29-1; DNA: TGCAGCGTGTTAACAGGGCTCAGTGGCTACACCTTC; CDR3: CSVLTGLSGYTF
size: .; D: .; J: TRBJ2-3; V: TRBV18; DNA: TGTGCCAGCTCACCACTTGGCGAGGATACGCAGTATTTT; CDR3: CASSPLGEDTQYF
size: .; D: TRBD2; J: TRBJ2-7; V: TRBV18; DNA: TGTGCCAGCTCACCATGGACTAGCGGGAGAGGCGAGCAGTACTTC; CDR3: CASSPWTSGRGEQYF
size: .; D: .; J: TRBJ1-1; V: TRBV5-6; DNA: TGTGCCAGCAGCCCCTTTTTCGGCGGGGCTCGGACTGAAGCTTTCTTT; CDR3: CASSPFFGGARTEAFF
size: .; D: TRBD2; J: TRBJ2-7; V: TRBV5-1; DNA: TGCGCCAGCAGCCCGCGGGGGGGGCCCTACGAGCAGTACTTC; CDR3: CASSPRGGPYEQYF
size: .; D: .; J: TRBJ1-1; V: TRBV18; DNA: TGTGCCAGCTCACAGACAGCCTTCGTTTCTCTTAGGGGTAACACTGAAGCTTTCTTT; CDR3: CASSQTAFVSLRGNTEAFF
size: .; D: .; J: TRBJ1-1; V: TRBV18; DNA: TGTGCCAGCTCACCTCAAAAAACCGGAGTGAACACTGAAGCTTTCTTT; CDR3: CASSPQKTGVNTEAFF
size: .; D: .; J: TRBJ2-7; V: TRBV5-4; DNA: TGTGCCAGCAGCTTCAGATCCCCCCCCGGGCAGTACTTC; CDR3: CASSFRSPPGQYF
size: .; D: .; J: TRBJ2-5; V: TRBV29-1; DNA: TGCAGCGCTGGACGTACAGGAGAGACCCAGTACTTC; CDR3: CSAGRTGETQYF
size: once; D: .; J: TRBJ2-1; V: TRBV19; DNA: TGTGCCAGTAGTATATCGATCTCCTTGCTGTACAATGAGCAGTTCTTC; CDR3: CASSISISLLYNEQFF
size: .; D: .; J: TRBJ1-6; V: TRBV5-1; DNA: TGCGCCAGCAGCTTGGAGCCGGGTACCAATTCACCCCTCCACTTT; CDR3: CASSLEPGTNSPLHF
size: .; D: .; J: TRBJ1-1; V: TRBV5-6; DNA: TGTGCCAGCAGCTCCGGTGTGGCGGTGAACGCTTTCTTT; CDR3: CASSSGVAVNAFF
size: .; D: .; J: TRBJ1-1; V: TRBV30; DNA: TGTGCCTGGACTGGGGTCCTCGGAGGGTATGATGTGGGGGCTCGAGGGAACACTGAAGCTTTCTTT; CDR3: CAWTGVLGGYDVGARGNTEAFF
size: .; D: .; J: TRBJ2-7; V: TRBV19; DNA: TGTGCCAGTAGTACTAAAGGTGGGCCCTACGAGCAGTACTTC; CDR3: CASSTKGGPYEQYF